The 30 T cell receptor beta chains in this list originate from one sample, sequenced in a study of T cells in Graves' hyperthyroidism and ophthalmopathy. RNA transcripts served as the template for amplifying TCR beta CDR3 regions. The primer set for the first-round RT-PCR of the TCR CDR3 was HTBI. Using its own MiXCR run on the multiplex PCR reads, TCRdb lists one record per CDR3 protein. The sample carries under 700,000 distinct CDR3 sequences, around 45% recorded once. The specimen was peripheral blood or thyroid tissue (not recorded which). Every receptor here comes from a woman younger than 35 with Graves' hyperthyroidism.

There are a few counts of this clonotype. The chain links TRBV5-1 to TRBJ1-4, with D tentatively TRBD1 (5 bases). CDR1 is SGHRS, CDR2 YFSETQ, per germline. V was pared by 6 bases and J by 8 bases, with 14 bases between. CDR3 length equals 13 residues. This CDR3 is CASTQGGDEKLFF. In DNA form, the CDR3 reads TGCGCCAGCACCCAGGGAGGGGACGAAAAACTGTTTTTT.

For this clonotype: Being one base from a much bigger clone, this may be a read error. The gene calls are TRBV2 and TRBJ2-7; 9 nucleotides line up with TRBD2. From germline, CDR1 is SNHLY and CDR2 FYNNEI. The J segment lost 3 bases and the V segment lost 11 bases, leaving 5 bases of the junction unmatched. This CDR3 region has 12 residues. The CDR3 DNA is TGTGCCGGACTAGCGCCTGACTACGAGCAGTACTTC. It is translated as CAGLAPDYEQYF. The whole variable domain, remainder taken from reference TRBV2 and TRBJ2-7, is EPEVTQTPSHQVTQMGQEVILRCVPISNHLYFYWYRQILGQKVEFLVSFYNNEISEKSEIFDDQFSVERPDGSNFTLKIRSTKLEDSAMYFCAGLAPDYEQYFGPGTRLTVT.

The chain carries TRBV10-1 and TRBJ2-5; D remains ambiguous. This CDR3 has 15 amino acids. V lost 4 bases to trimming and J lost 7 bases, with 19 bases between them. CDR1 is WNHNN and CDR2 is SYGVQD in the germline V gene (reference sequence). Here the CDR3 reads CASSVIGVKAVTQYF. The CDR3 DNA reads TGCGCCAGCAGTGTCATAGGAGTGAAAGCCGTGACCCAGTACTTC.

This clonotype has just a few counts. The rearrangement links TRBV11-2 to TRBJ1-6; the D is unclear. V dropped 2 bases and J dropped 7 bases, with 12 bases sitting between them. CDR1 is SGHAT, CDR2 FQNNGV, per germline. CDR3 length: 15 amino acids. As DNA, the CDR3 is TGTGCCAGCAGCTTAAGGAACTGGGTGAATTCACCCCTCCACTTT. This encodes CASSLRNWVNSPLHF.

This clonotype was detected only a few times. This rearrangement joins TRBV7-2 to TRBJ2-7; 10 nucleotides align to TRBD2. The CDR3 length is 16 residues. Germline V lookup: CDR1 SGHTA, CDR2 FQGNSA. J gave up 5 bases and V 8 bases, and 15 bases lay outside the gene matches. CDR3: CASSPLAGPRTNEQYF. The DNA of the CDR3 is TGTGCCAGCTCACCACTAGCGGGACCCAGGACCAACGAGCAGTACTTC.

To note about this clonotype: This sequence may be a read error, since a much larger clone differs from it by one base. The rearrangement joins TRBV7-9 to TRBJ1-5, with D hard to call. The CDR3 is 14 amino acids. Germline V lookup: CDR1 SEHNR, CDR2 FQNEAQ (reference sequence). V was shortened by 6 bases and J by 7 bases, with 16 bases between the two germline ends. The CDR3 loop is CASSVSGDGQPQHF. DNA for the CDR3: TGTGCCAGCAGTGTTTCCGGGGATGGACAGCCCCAGCATTTT.

This clonotype was seen more than once but under ten times. The chain employs TRBV19 and TRBJ1-4; unclear D gene. The germline V gene has CDR1 LNHDA and CDR2 SQIVND (reference sequence). The V end lost 3 bases, the J end lost 6 bases, and 14 bases lay between the germline ends. This CDR3 has 15 amino acids. The CDR3 protein is CASSMVEAWDEKLFF. CDR3 sequence (DNA): TGTGCCAGTAGTATGGTAGAGGCGTGGGATGAAAAACTGTTTTTT.

The CDR3 region has the DNA TGTGCCAGCAGCGTCGGACTAGCGAGATACGAGCAGTACTTC. The encoded protein is CASSVGLARYEQYF. The rearrangement uses TRBV7-9 and TRBJ2-7; 9 nucleotides align to TRBD2. Germline values: CDR1 SEHNR, CDR2 FQNEAQ (reference sequence). CDR3 length: 14 residues. Trimming cost V 5 bases and J 4 bases; bases outside gene matches: 6.

The chain uses TRBV7-8 and TRBJ1-4; TRBD1 matches at 9 bases. CDR3 size: 16 residues. After removal of 9 bases from V and 8 bases from J, the junction contained 16 bases not matched to a gene. The germline CDR1 and CDR2 sequences are SGHVS and FQNEAQ. In DNA form, the CDR3 reads TGTGCCAGTAGTCCGGACGGGACAGGGCCAGGGGAAAAACTGTTTTTT. Translating it yields CASSPDGTGPGEKLFF.

The chain joins TRBV7-8 to TRBJ1-2; possible D gene TRBD1, 5 bases. V lost 1 base to trimming and J lost 8 bases, with 11 bases between them. CDR3 length: 13 amino acids. Per germline, CDR1 SGHVS and CDR2 FQNEAQ. The CDR3 coding sequence is TGTGCCAGCAGCTTAGGCTACGGGGGAGGCTACACCTTC. It yields the protein CASSLGYGGGYTF.

As regards this clonotype: This may arise from a read error, as a much more abundant clone is one base away. This chain's CDR3 is CASSLAGERQPQHF. The CDR3 bases are TGTGCCAGCAGCTTAGCGGGGGAGCGGCAGCCCCAGCATTTT. V gene TRBV7-6 combines with J gene TRBJ1-5; D is perhaps TRBD1 (5 bases). Trimming shortened V by 0 bases and J by 7 bases, and 10 bases separated the two germline ends. Germline V gene lookup returns CDR1 SGHVS and CDR2 FNYEAQ. The CDR3 is made up of 14 amino acids. Full variable domain (missing parts from reference TRBV7-6 and TRBJ1-5): GAGVSQSPRYKVTKRGQDVALRCDPISGHVSLYWYRQALGQGPEFLTYFNYEAQQDKSGLPNDRFSAERPEGSISTLTIQRTEQRDSAMYRCASSLAGERQPQHFGDGTRLSIL.

The chain employs TRBV7-9 and TRBJ2-7; D is perhaps TRBD2 (6 bases). This CDR3 spans 16 amino acids. Trimming left V 2 bases short and J 1 base short, with 15 bases between. The germline V gene has CDR1 SEHNR and CDR2 FQNEAQ (reference sequence). The CDR3 sequence: CASSLNVAGPSYEQYF. The CDR3, as DNA: TGTGCCAGCAGCTTAAATGTTGCGGGACCTTCCTACGAGCAGTACTTC.

The CDR3 loop is CASSPGGAEKLFF. Here the CDR3 DNA reads TGTGCCAGCAGTCCCGGCGGTGCTGAAAAACTGTTTTTT. The V gene is TRBV6-2 or TRBV6-3, the J gene TRBJ1-4; D unresolved. The germline V gene has CDR1 MNHEY and CDR2 SVGEGT. V lost 5 bases and J lost 7, with 11 bases in between. This CDR3 has 13 amino acids.

This clonotype was counted only a few times. The V and J genes are TRBV2 and TRBJ1-2; no reliable D call. Trimming stripped 10 bases from V and 1 base from J, with 25 bases between. The CDR3 runs 17 residues. Germline CDR1 and CDR2: SNHLY and FYNNEI. CDR3 sequence: CATHKSTRTGLNYGYTF. The CDR3 DNA sequence: TGTGCCACTCACAAAAGCACCCGCACCGGACTTAACTATGGCTACACCTTC.

The chain recombines TRBV6-5 with TRBJ1-2, with D hard to call. V lost 4 bases and J lost 8, with 8 bases in between. The CDR3 is 11 amino acids. The germline V gene encodes CDR1 MNHEY and CDR2 SVGAGI. The CDR3 spells CASSSNEGYTF. DNA of the CDR3: TGTGCCAGCAGTTCCAATGAGGGCTACACCTTC.

The rearrangement uses TRBV10-3 and TRBJ1-2; D remains unclear. CDR1 and CDR2 from the germline V gene are ENHRY and SYGVKD. Trimming removed 2 bases from V and 6 bases from J, with 4 bases in between. The length of the CDR3 is 11 residues. CDR3 coding DNA: TGTGCCATCAGTGAGGGACATGGCTACACCTTC. It yields the protein CAISEGHGYTF.

The chain is built from TRBV11-2 and TRBJ2-5; 7 bases are shared with TRBD2. Trimming at V came to 6 bases and at J to 5 bases, leaving 9 bases not matched to a gene. Looked up from germline, CDR1 is SGHAT and CDR2 is FQNNGV. The CDR3 has 14 residues. The CDR3 sequence: CASRSGTYGETQYF. CDR3 nucleotide sequence: TGTGCCAGCAGAAGCGGGACCTACGGGGAGACCCAGTACTTC.

The chain is built from TRBV2 and TRBJ2-5, with 7 bases aligning to TRBD2. The CDR3 runs to 13 residues. V gave up 6 bases and J gave up 6 bases; unmatched junction bases: 7. Per germline, CDR1 SNHLY and CDR2 FYNNEI. The CDR3 protein is CASSSGRRQTQYF. The DNA of the CDR3 is TGTGCCAGCAGCTCCGGGAGGCGGCAGACCCAGTACTTC.

This clonotype was found a few times. The CDR3 DNA sequence: TGTGCCAGCAGCCAATTACTAGGGGTCGGGGAGCTGTTTTTT. This gives the protein CASSQLLGVGELFF. V is TRBV7-3 and J is TRBJ2-2; either TRBD1 or TRBD2 may fit D (5 bases each). The CDR3 loop spans 14 amino acids. CDR1 is SGHTA and CDR2 is FQGTGA in the germline V gene. The V and J ends lost 5 bases and 7 bases respectively, with 14 bases between them.

At least ten counts were recorded for this clonotype. The chain employs TRBV2 and TRBJ1-5, with D possibly TRBD1 on 5 matching bases. V was shortened by 6 bases and J by 3 bases, with 6 bases between the two germline ends. Germline V gene lookup returns CDR1 SNHLY and CDR2 FYNNEI. The CDR3 runs 12 residues. The CDR3 coding sequence is TGTGCCAGCAGGACAGTCAATCAGCCCCAGCATTTT. Protein product: CASRTVNQPQHF.

The chain joins TRBV15 to TRBJ2-6, with a possible D match to TRBD2 (5 bases). Trimming shortened V by 7 bases and J by 3 bases, and 19 bases separated the two germline ends. The length of the CDR3 is 17 residues. Germline V gene lookup returns CDR1 LNHNV and CDR2 YYDKDF (reference sequence). The CDR3 nucleotides read TGTGCCACCAAGTACGGGGATGGGCGTAGTGGGGCCAACGTCCTGACTTTC. This gives the protein CATKYGDGRSGANVLTF.

This clonotype was observed many times. J is TRBJ1-1 and V is TRBV9; TRBD1 might be the D (6 bases). Between the trimmed V and J ends, which lost 0 bases and 2 bases, there was a span of 8 bases. CDR1 and CDR2 (germline): SGDLS, YYNGEE. The CDR3 runs to 14 residues. CDR3 residues: CASSVADSNTEAFF. The DNA for the CDR3 is TGTGCCAGCAGCGTAGCGGACAGTAACACTGAAGCTTTCTTT.

This clonotype was seen at least ten times. CDR3 sequence reads: CAISEPDRGNEKLFF. DNA for the CDR3: TGTGCCATCAGTGAGCCGGACAGGGGTAATGAAAAACTGTTTTTT. This rearrangement joins TRBV10-3 to TRBJ1-4, with 9 bases identical to TRBD1. Germline CDR1 and CDR2: ENHRY and SYGVKD. CDR3 size: 15 residues. With V trimmed by 2 bases and J by 4 bases, 2 bases remained unmatched.

The rearrangement joins TRBV2 to TRBJ1-2; TRBD1 aligns across 7 bases. The ends lost 8 bases at V and 4 bases at J; junction bases unmatched: 7. CDR3 length: 13 residues. CDR1 is SNHLY, CDR2 FYNNEI, per germline. CDR3 coding DNA: TGTGCCAGCTCACGGACAGGATTCTATGGCTACACCTTC. Translated: CASSRTGFYGYTF.

This clonotype came up once. This likely comes from a read error, as the CDR3 has no conserved phenylalanine or tryptophan at its end. It is unclear where the CDR3 begins or ends on the DNA, so no DNA is shown, and the CDR3 is as TCRdb lists it. The rearrangement joins TRBV7-9 to TRBJ2-7. The CDR3 length is 8 residues, termini included. In germline, CDR1 is SEHNR, CDR2 FQNEAQ (reference sequence). The CDR3 sequence is CASSQEAG.

The genes are TRBV24-1 and TRBJ1-4, with D maybe TRBD1 (5 bases). Looked up from germline, CDR1 is KGHDR and CDR2 is SFDVKD. The V end lost 3 bases, the J end lost 6 bases, and 10 bases lay between the germline ends. The CDR3 is made up of 14 amino acids. DNA for the CDR3: TGTGCCACCAGTGATCCGGGGCGGGATGAAAAACTGTTTTTT. Encoded protein: CATSDPGRDEKLFF.

The J gene is TRBJ2-7, the V gene TRBV20-1; D might be TRBD1 (6 bases). Trimming took 0 bases from V and 0 from J, leaving 18 bases between them. The length of the CDR3 is 17 residues. Germline values: CDR1 DFQATT, CDR2 SNEGSKA (reference sequence). The chain's CDR3 is CSARDLGQLPSSYEQYF. The CDR3 nucleotides read TGCAGTGCTAGAGATCTCGGACAGCTCCCGAGCTCCTACGAGCAGTACTTC.

The chain carries TRBV7-7 and TRBJ2-2, with 7 positions matching TRBD2. The trim removed 1 base at V and 2 bases at J, leaving 1 base unmatched. The CDR3 runs to 15 residues. Germline CDR1 SSHAT, CDR2 FNYEAQ (reference sequence). The CDR3 protein is CASSLERGNTGELFF. CDR3 DNA: TGTGCCAGCAGCTTAGAGCGGGGAAACACCGGGGAGCTGTTTTTT. The whole variable domain, filled in from reference TRBV7-7 and TRBJ2-2, reads GAGVSQSPRYKVTKRGQDVTLRCDPISSHATLYWYQQALGQGPEFLTYFNYEAQPDKSGLPSDRFSAERPEGSISTLTIQRTEQRDSAMYRCASSLERGNTGELFFGEGSRLTVL.

CDR3 residues: CSARDREEKGGLSSPLHF. Written as DNA, the CDR3 is TGCAGTGCTAGAGATAGGGAAGAGAAAGGGGGTCTTAGTTCACCCCTCCACTTT. This chain connects TRBV20-1 to TRBJ1-6; weak D call: TRBD1 (6 bases). The CDR3 covers 18 residues. Germline lookup yields CDR1 DFQATT and CDR2 SNEGSKA (reference sequence). Between the trimmed V and J ends, which lost 0 bases and 9 bases, there was a span of 24 bases.

This clonotype was seen repeatedly, ten times or more. This chain links TRBV24-1 with TRBJ1-5; TRBD1 matches 11 bases. The V segment lost 2 bases and the J segment 6 bases; nucleotides outside the gene matches: 11. This CDR3 has 18 residues. Germline assignment: CDR1 KGHDR and CDR2 SFDVKD. The CDR3 is CATSDSSWRDRGIQPQHF. The CDR3 DNA follows: TGTGCCACCAGTGATTCTTCATGGCGGGACAGGGGGATTCAGCCCCAGCATTTT.